The 25 T cell receptor beta chains below all came from one sample that was sequenced in a study of T cell responses to AZD1222 COVID-19 vaccine. Measured with immunoSEQ multiplex PCR; TCRdb has only the in-frame clones, and not every one. Here the sample spans around 99,000 clones, approximately 86% being singletons. The specimen was peripheral blood, collected on day 0 of MenACWY control vaccination. The receptors come from an adult in good health.

The rearrangement joins TRBV27 to TRBJ2-1, with D perhaps TRBD1 or TRBD2 (5 bases each). Trimming removed 4 bases from V and 7 bases from J, with 17 bases in between. Looked up from germline, CDR1 is MNHEY and CDR2 is SMNVEV (reference sequence). This CDR3 has 15 residues. The CDR3 is CASSSPGRILNEQFF. Here the CDR3 DNA reads TGTGCCAGCAGTTCCCCGGGGCGCATTCTTAATGAGCAGTTCTTC.

The CDR3 DNA reads as TGTGCCAGCAGCGTAGGTAGCAGAGACACCGGGGAGCTGTTTTTT. Amino acid sequence: CASSVGSRDTGELFF. V and J are TRBV9 and TRBJ2-2; the D is unclear. Trimming took 0 bases from V and 3 from J, leaving 9 bases between them. Germline-derived CDR1 and CDR2 are SGDLS and YYNGEE. This CDR3 region has 15 residues.

This chain connects TRBV7-3 to TRBJ1-2, with D unclear. The CDR3 spans 13 residues. Deletions cut 2 bases from V and 5 bases from J, with 9 bases between. CDR1 is SGHTA, CDR2 FQGTGA, per germline. The CDR3 coding sequence is TGTGCCAGCAGCTTAGGAACGGAGTATGGCTACACCTTC. This codes for CASSLGTEYGYTF.

V and J are TRBV3-1 (or the pseudogene TRBV3-2) and TRBJ1-2, with D possibly being TRBD1 (6 bases). The V end was cut by 1 base, the J end by 8 bases, with 17 bases between. Germline V CDR1 and CDR2: LGHDT, YNNKEL (reference sequence). CDR3 size: 15 residues. In DNA form, the CDR3 reads TGTGCCAGCAGCCAAGTTCAGTTGGGGGGCCGCGGCTACACCTTC. This sequence encodes CASSQVQLGGRGYTF.

This rearrangement joins TRBV11-2 to TRBJ2-7; TRBD1 is a possible D gene (6 bases). Germline values: CDR1 SGHAT, CDR2 FQNNGV. V shed 1 base and J shed 6 bases, with 19 bases lying between them. There are 16 residues in the CDR3. The CDR3 DNA is TGTGCCAGCAGCTTAGTGACAGCAGGGGCGAAGAGCGAGCAGTACTTC. Amino acid sequence: CASSLVTAGAKSEQYF.

V and J are TRBV5-1 and TRBJ2-1; D gene ambiguous. The length of the CDR3 is 14 residues. The germline CDR1 and CDR2 sequences are SGHRS and YFSETQ. Trimming pared 3 bases from V and 10 bases from J, leaving 17 bases between. DNA for the CDR3: TGCGCCAGCAGCTGGCAGACCGGGCAAATAGAGCAGTTCTTC. This encodes CASSWQTGQIEQFF. The full variable domain, rest sourced from reference TRBV5-1 and TRBJ2-1, is KAGVTQTPRYLIKTRGQQVTLSCSPISGHRSVSWYQQTPGQGLQFLFEYFSETQRNKGNFPGRFSGRQFSNSRSEMNVSTLELGDSALYLCASSWQTGQIEQFFGPGTRLTVL.

The chain couples TRBV5-1 to TRBJ2-3; 12 bases are shared with TRBD2. The junction had 9 bases not matched to a gene; V was cut back by 4 bases and J by 6 bases. The CDR3 consists of 16 residues. The germline V gene has CDR1 SGHRS and CDR2 YFSETQ. The CDR3 DNA reads as TGCGCCAGCAGCCTCGGGACTAGCGGGCCCGAGGATACGCAGTATTTT. Translated: CASSLGTSGPEDTQYF.

CDR3 region: CASSYGQLGLSTDTQYF. In nucleotides, the CDR3 is TGTGCCAGCTCATACGGCCAACTAGGGCTAAGCACAGATACGCAGTATTTT. The V and J genes are TRBV18 and TRBJ2-3; tentatively, D is TRBD2 (5 bases). Germline V gene lookup returns CDR1 KGHSH and CDR2 LQKENI. V lost 5 bases and J lost 0, with 18 bases in between. The CDR3 sequence is 17 residues long.

The gene calls are TRBV28 and TRBJ1-1; D is unresolved. V lost 3 bases to trimming and J lost 4 bases, with 9 bases between them. Per the germline V gene, CDR1 is MDHEN and CDR2 is SYDVKM. The CDR3 length is 13 residues. For the CDR3, the DNA is TGTGCCAGCAGTTTGGGAGGCGGCACTGAAGCTTTCTTT. Translation gives CASSLGGGTEAFF.

V usage is TRBV4-2 and J usage is TRBJ1-1; 7 positions agree with TRBD1. V was clipped by 3 bases and J by 5 bases; unmatched bases: 18. The germline CDR1 and CDR2 sequences are LGHNA and YNFKEQ. The CDR3 spans 18 residues. CDR3 loop: CASSHAGQEHRRGTEAFF. The CDR3 DNA reads TGTGCCAGCAGCCATGCTGGACAGGAGCACCGCCGGGGGACTGAAGCTTTCTTT.

This clone has more than one count but fewer than ten. The chain has TRBV6-2 or TRBV6-3 and TRBJ2-3; D possibly corresponds to TRBD1 (5 bases). V lost 6 bases to trimming and J lost 3 bases, with 13 bases between them. Germline CDR1 MNHEY, CDR2 SVGEGT. CDR3 length: 14 amino acids. Here the CDR3 DNA reads TGTGCCAGCAGCGGTAGGGGCGAGACAGATACGCAGTATTTT. It translates to CASSGRGETDTQYF.

V gene TRBV12-3 or TRBV12-4 combines with J gene TRBJ1-2; possible D gene TRBD1, 5 bases. V lost 3 bases and J lost 7, with 12 bases in between. The CDR3 has 13 residues. The CDR3 here is CASSFEAGFGYTF. The CDR3 nucleotides are TGTGCCAGCAGTTTTGAGGCAGGGTTTGGCTACACCTTC.

The sample holds a few counts of this clone. This chain uses TRBV4-1 with TRBJ2-5, with TRBD1 matching 7 bases. The CDR3 has 13 residues. Per germline, CDR1 MGHRA and CDR2 YSYEKL. V lost 0 bases to trimming and J lost 9 bases; unmatched junction nucleotides: 4. The CDR3 DNA reads as TGCGCCAGCAGCCAAGACCAACAGGGGTCCCAGTACTTC. Its translation is CASSQDQQGSQYF.

V gene TRBV4-1 combines with J gene TRBJ2-1; D call uncertain. Germline CDR1 and CDR2: MGHRA and YSYEKL. This CDR3 has 12 residues. V was clipped by 2 bases and J by 8 bases, with 7 bases between them. CDR3 sequence: CASSQIFDEQFF. As DNA, the CDR3 is TGCGCCAGCAGCCAAATATTCGATGAGCAGTTCTTC.

V gene TRBV6-1 combines with J gene TRBJ1-1, with TRBD1 matching over 10 bases. Unmatched junction bases numbered 9, after V lost 4 bases and J lost 4 bases. The CDR3 consists of 16 residues. Germline CDR1 MNHNS, CDR2 SASEGT. DNA of the CDR3: TGTGCCAGCAGTGTTCGACAGGGGGCATCGGGCACTGAAGCTTTCTTT. This codes for CASSVRQGASGTEAFF.

The J gene is TRBJ1-5, the V gene TRBV4-1; D remains ambiguous. From germline, CDR1 is MGHRA and CDR2 YSYEKL. The CDR3 runs 14 residues. Trimming left V 4 bases short and J 0 bases short, with 7 bases between. The CDR3 region has the DNA TGCGCCAGCAGCCCCCTTGGTAGCAATCAGCCCCAGCATTTT. Translation gives CASSPLGSNQPQHF.

The chain is built from TRBV23-1 and TRBJ1-2, with D possibly TRBD1 on 6 matching bases. TRBV23-1 is an open reading frame, and its role is uncertain. The CDR3 is made up of 13 amino acids. The V end lost 7 bases, the J end lost 13 bases, and 22 bases lay between the germline ends. CDR3 region: CASTADSRNGSTF. In DNA form, the CDR3 reads TGCGCCAGCACGGCGGACAGTCGGAACGGGAGCACCTTC.

CDR3 sequence: CASSLFGVLEEEKLFF. The DNA of the CDR3 is TGTGCCAGCAGTTTGTTTGGCGTCCTGGAGGAAGAAAAACTGTTTTTT. The gene calls are TRBV27 and TRBJ1-4, with D uncertain. The CDR3 covers 16 residues. The germline CDR1 and CDR2 sequences are MNHEY and SMNVEV (reference sequence). V gave up 3 bases and J gave up 8 bases, with 19 bases separating them.

V and J are TRBV4-3 and TRBJ2-7; 8 nucleotides match TRBD2. The CDR3 runs to 18 residues. Trimming cost V 0 bases and J 0 bases; bases outside gene matches: 10. Germline V gives CDR1 LGHNA, CDR2 YSLEER. The CDR3 loop is CASSQDRASGGDSYEQYF. The CDR3 DNA reads TGCGCCAGCAGCCAAGATCGGGCTTCGGGGGGGGACTCCTACGAGCAGTACTTC.

The V and J genes are TRBV30 and TRBJ2-7; no firm D call. The CDR3 totals 12 residues. The germline V and J ends were trimmed by 0 bases and 5 bases, with 8 bases remaining between them. Germline V gene sequence: CDR1 GTSNPN, CDR2 SVGIG (reference sequence). DNA for the CDR3: TGTGCCTGGAGTGTAACCCCCCACGAGCAGTACTTC. It encodes CAWSVTPHEQYF.

This chain links TRBV7-6 with TRBJ1-3, with 7 bases matching TRBD1. V gave up 0 bases and J gave up 4 bases; unmatched junction bases: 3. The germline CDR1 and CDR2 sequences are SGHVS and FNYEAQ. There are 15 residues in the CDR3. CDR3 residues: CASSLAGGEGNTIYF. The DNA for the CDR3 is TGTGCCAGCAGCTTAGCAGGGGGCGAAGGAAACACCATATATTTT.

A word on this clone: The junction shows a germline mismatch at one end, possibly a read error. J is TRBJ1-4 and V is TRBV28; TRBD1 matches at 9 bases. This CDR3 contains 14 residues. Germline CDR1 reads MDHEN; CDR2 reads SYDVKM. The CDR3 region is CASSPDRGPPTPIF. In DNA, the CDR3 is TGTGCCAGCAGTCCGGACAGGGGCCCTCCGACGCCGATTTTT.

The chain uses TRBV9 and TRBJ2-1, with D possibly being TRBD1 (5 bases). Germline loops: CDR1 SGDLS, CDR2 YYNGEE. The CDR3 runs 16 residues. V lost 2 bases to trimming and J lost 0 bases, with 12 bases between them. The CDR3 here is CASSVEGASSYNEQFF. CDR3 nucleotide sequence: TGTGCCAGCAGCGTTGAAGGGGCTAGCTCCTACAATGAGCAGTTCTTC.

As concerns this clone: The sample holds other DNA sequences that translate to the same CDR3. The chain carries TRBV9 and TRBJ2-7; D is unresolved. The CDR3 is 12 residues long. The V gene's germline CDR1 is SGDLS and CDR2 YYNGEE. Trimming removed 2 bases at V and 0 bases at J, with 3 bases between. Here the CDR3 DNA reads TGTGCCAGCAGCGTGAGCTCCTACGAGCAGTACTTC. Translating gives CASSVSSYEQYF.

This chain joins TRBV30 and TRBJ1-2; possible D gene TRBD1, 6 bases. This CDR3 is built from 15 residues. V dropped 5 bases and J dropped 8 bases, with 24 bases sitting between them. The germline gives CDR1 GTSNPN, CDR2 SVGIG (reference sequence). The CDR3 region is CAWGDKYRDRVGYTF. Written as DNA, the CDR3 is TGTGCCTGGGGGGATAAGTACAGGGACCGAGTGGGCTACACCTTC.